This T cell receptor (beta chain) was sequenced during a study of T-cell reconstitution after alpha-beta-depleted transplantation in children (dated by TCRdb to the mid-2010s). With respect to the entire study: Using TCR repertoire profiling, the study followed T-cell immune reconstitution in a quantitative way in children after TCRalphabeta/CD19-depleted allogeneic hematopoietic cell transplantation.

This clonotype has a handful of counts. Its specific antigen is unknown. Nothing much larger sits one base from this clone, and base qualities are not available. The library came from PCR. The data were produced on an Illumina HiSeq 2500. TCR library preparation used molecular barcoding, with unique molecular identifiers applied to normalize quantification of the TCRbeta repertoire. TCRdb took the public reads, trimmed them with fastp at Q25, ran MiXCR for clone calling and kept in-frame beta chains. Here each entry gathers all rows of one CDR3 protein and keeps the most common genes and DNA. Recorded for this sample are fewer than 700,000 distinct CDR3 sequences; under 30% of them occurred a single time. The ten biggest clones cover around 14% of the sample. The treatment or condition tag for this specimen amounts to: allogeneic hematopoietic cell transplantation with graft depleted of TCRalphabeta T cells and CD19 B cells. Transplant recipients were children who received TCRalphabeta/CD19-depleted allogeneic hematopoietic cell grafts.

The research as a whole found: Hyperexpanded clone frequencies declined over subsequent months; after one year, T-cell counts and TCRbeta diversity were mostly attributed to newly produced T cells. About two months after transplant, the apparently early recovery of alphabetaT-cell counts reportedly depended on just several hundred clones that had expanded rapidly and came from non-depleted graft cells. In some patients, high TCRbeta diversity at day 60 was attributed to recipient T cells and intrathymic progenitors that had survived conditioning.

Sequencing was performed on PBMCs, mostly from graft donor cells, taken 360 days after TCRalphabeta/CD19-depleted stem cell transplant. This TCR came from a boy under two years old who had a stem cell transplant for acute myeloid leukemia, so the T cells may come from the graft donor.

CDR3 sequence: CASSLNGGNQETQYF. The sequenced DNA: TGTGCCAGCAGCTTAAACGGAGGGAATCAAGAGACCCAGTACTTC. The chain is made from TRBV7-3 and TRBJ2-5; TRBD2 might be the D gene, on 6 matching bases. V is pared back by 1 base and J by 2 bases, with 11 bases lying between the germline termini. The CDR3 sequence holds 15 residues, the cysteine and phenylalanine included. This entry keeps only the CDR3 DNA: 45 bases, framed from base 1. As encoded in the germline V gene, CDR1 is SGHTA while CDR2 is FQGTGA.